This T cell receptor (beta chain) derives from a study of cytomegalovirus exposure and HLA in healthy donors. 13 Jbeta primers and 60 Vbeta primers were used for the PCR. Produced via immunoSEQ multiplex PCR; TCRdb's table is partial and in-frame only. The sample data list tens of thousands of clones. A word on this clone: The antigen remains unidentified.

V gave up 4 bases and J gave up 9 bases, with 13 bases separating them. From germline, CDR1 is SGHTA and CDR2 FQGNSA. The CDR3 consists of 13 residues. Study observations and caveats: In an earlier analysis, about 90% or about 30%: the productive usage of most TCR beta V segments. Later analysis suggested links between common viral pathogens and several top significant clusters.

The chain has TRBV7-2 and TRBJ1-5; D unresolved. The clonotype originates from a female donor in good health and CMV-seropositive. Sequenced: PBMCs. The CDR3 here is CASSSATPGPQHF. The CDR3 region has the DNA TGTGCCAGCAGCTCAGCTACCCCGGGGCCCCAGCATTTT.